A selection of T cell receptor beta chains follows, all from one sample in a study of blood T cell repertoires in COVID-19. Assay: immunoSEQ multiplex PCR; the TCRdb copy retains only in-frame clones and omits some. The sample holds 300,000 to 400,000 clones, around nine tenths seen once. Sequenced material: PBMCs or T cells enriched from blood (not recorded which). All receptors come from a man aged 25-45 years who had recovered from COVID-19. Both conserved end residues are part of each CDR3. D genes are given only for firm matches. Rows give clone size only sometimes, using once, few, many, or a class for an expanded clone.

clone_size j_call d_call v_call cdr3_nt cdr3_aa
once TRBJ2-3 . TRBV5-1 TGCGCCAGCAGCCGTTGGGGGCCAACCACAGATACGCAGTATTTT CASSRWGPTTDTQYF
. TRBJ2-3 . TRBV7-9 TGTGCCAGCAGCTTCAGGGGAGGGGCAGGGCGAGATACGCAGTATTTT CASSFRGGAGRDTQYF
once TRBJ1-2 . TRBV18 TGTGCCAGCTCACAGGGAGGGGTTAACCCTGGCTACACCTTC CASSQGGVNPGYTF
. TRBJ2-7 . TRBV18 TGTGCCAGCTCACCACAGGGGGTCGTCTCCTACGAGCAGTACTTC CASSPQGVVSYEQYF
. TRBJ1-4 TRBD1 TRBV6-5 TGTGCCACCGCCGGGACAGGGGATGAAAAACTGTTTTTT CATAGTGDEKLFF
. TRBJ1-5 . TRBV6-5 TGTGCCAGCCAACCCGCAGGGAATCAGCCCCAGCATTTT CASQPAGNQPQHF
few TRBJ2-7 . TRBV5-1 TGCGCCAGCAGCTTGCAGGGGACCTCCTACGAGCAGTACTTC CASSLQGTSYEQYF
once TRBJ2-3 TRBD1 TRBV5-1 TGCGCCAGCAGCTTGCAGGGGGCAGATACGCAGTATTTT CASSLQGADTQYF
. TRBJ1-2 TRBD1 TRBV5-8 TGTGCCAGCAGCTTGGCCGGGACAGGGGAGGGCTACACCTTC CASSLAGTGEGYTF
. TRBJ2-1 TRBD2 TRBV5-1 TGCGCCAGCAGCTTGGTTCCACCGAGACTAGCGGGGGGGATGAATGAGCAGTTCTTC CASSLVPPRLAGGMNEQFF
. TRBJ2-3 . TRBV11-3 TGTGCCAGCAGCTTATCTCCTAGCACAGATACGCAGTATTTT CASSLSPSTDTQYF
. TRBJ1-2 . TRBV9 TGTGCCAGCAGCGTAGTCAGCTATGGCTACACCTTC CASSVVSYGYTF
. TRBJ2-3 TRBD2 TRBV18 TGTGCCAGCTCACCTTTTCTAGCGGGGGGGGCCACAGATACGCAGTATTTT CASSPFLAGGATDTQYF
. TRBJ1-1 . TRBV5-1 TGCGCCAGCAGTGTGCGGTCGCAGGGCACTGAAGCTTTCTTT CASSVRSQGTEAFF
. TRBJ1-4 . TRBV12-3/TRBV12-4 TGTGCCGTCCACCACGAGGAAGGAAAACTGTTTTTT CAVHHEEGKLFF
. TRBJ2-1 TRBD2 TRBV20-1 TGCAGTGCGAGTAGCGGGGGGGCCTGTTTCTTC CSASSGGACFF
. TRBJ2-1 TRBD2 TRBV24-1 TGTGCCACCTCGTCAGCGGGGGGGCTAAATGAGCAGTTCTTC CATSSAGGLNEQFF
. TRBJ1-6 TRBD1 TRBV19 TGTGCCAGTAGCCCACAGGGGGATTCACCCCTCCACTTT CASSPQGDSPLHF
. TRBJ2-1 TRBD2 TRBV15 TGTGCCACCTCTACCGGGACTAGCGGTGTCGATGAGCAGTTCTTC CATSTGTSGVDEQFF
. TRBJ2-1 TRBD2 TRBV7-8 TGTGCCAGCAGCTCCACCAGGGGGCTAGCGGGGGGATCCTACAATGAGCAGTTCTTC CASSSTRGLAGGSYNEQFF
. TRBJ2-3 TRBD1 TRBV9 TGTGCCAGCAGCGTAGCTACAGGGGCGGAAGGGGATACGCAGTATTTT CASSVATGAEGDTQYF
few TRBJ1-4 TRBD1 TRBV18 TGTGCCAGCTCACCGGGACAGGATTATGAAAAACTGTTTTTT CASSPGQDYEKLFF
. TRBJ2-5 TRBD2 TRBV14 TGTGCCAGCAGCCCCCATTGGACTAGCGGGGGCAACCCGGAGACCCAGTACTTC CASSPHWTSGGNPETQYF
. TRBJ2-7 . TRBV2 TGTGCCAGCACGGGTAGTACTAGAGGCTACGAGCAGTACTTC CASTGSTRGYEQYF
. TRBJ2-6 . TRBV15 TGTGCCACCTCAAGGGGAGGCTCTGGGGCCAACGTCCTGACTTTC CATSRGGSGANVLTF
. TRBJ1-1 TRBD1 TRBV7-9 TGTGCCAGCAGCCCCGGACAGGGGGCCGGGGGCGCTGAAGCTTTCTTT CASSPGQGAGGAEAFF
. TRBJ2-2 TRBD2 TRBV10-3 TGTGCCATCAGTGGGACTAGCGGGGGAATAGGCACCGGGGAGCTGTTTTTT CAISGTSGGIGTGELFF
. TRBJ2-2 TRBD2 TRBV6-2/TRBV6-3 TGTGCCAGCAGTTACGGGACTAGCGGGGGCTCCGGGACCGGGGAGCTGTTTTTT CASSYGTSGGSGTGELFF
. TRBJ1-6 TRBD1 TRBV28 TGTGCCAGCAGTTTAGGGACAGGGTTTTATAATTCACCCCTCCACTTT CASSLGTGFYNSPLHF
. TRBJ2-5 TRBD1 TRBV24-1 TGTGCCACCAGTGACTCCGGGACAGGGGGCGGAGAGACCCAGTACTTC CATSDSGTGGGETQYF
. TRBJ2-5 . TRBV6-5 TGTGCCAGCAGTCTCGGGGGGACACAAGAGACCCAGTACTTC CASSLGGTQETQYF
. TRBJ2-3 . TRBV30 TGTGCCTGGAGTGACCGCGGACAGCAAATAAGGGGTACGCAGTATTTT CAWSDRGQQIRGTQYF
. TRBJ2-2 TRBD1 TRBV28 TGTGCCAGCAGTTACCGTCAGGGGGCCGGGGAGCTGTTTTTT CASSYRQGAGELFF
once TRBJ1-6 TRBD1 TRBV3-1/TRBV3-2 TGTGCCAGCAGCCAAGAGACAGGGTATTCACCCCTCCACTTT CASSQETGYSPLHF
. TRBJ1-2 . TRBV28 TGTGCCAGCGGCTCCGGGACACGAAGAGTCTATGGCTACACCTTC CASGSGTRRVYGYTF
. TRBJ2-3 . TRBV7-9 TGTGCCAGCAGCTTGACGAGGGGCACAGATACGCAGTATTTT CASSLTRGTDTQYF
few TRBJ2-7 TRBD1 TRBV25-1 TGTGCCAGCAGTAATTGGGACAGGGGGCAGAACGAGCAGTACTTC CASSNWDRGQNEQYF
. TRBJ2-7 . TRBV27 TGTGCCAGCAGAGATTTAGCCTACGAGCAGTACTTC CASRDLAYEQYF
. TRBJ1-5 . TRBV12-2 TGTGCAAGTCGCTTAGCTGAGGACAGACCCAATCAGCCCCAGCATTTT CASRLAEDRPNQPQHF
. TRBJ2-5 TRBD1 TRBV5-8 TGTGCCAGCACCCGCGCCAGGGGGTGGGAGACCCAGTACTTC CASTRARGWETQYF
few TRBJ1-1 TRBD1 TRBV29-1 TGCAGCGTTGCGGACCCTACAGGGGACACTGAAGCTTTCTTT CSVADPTGDTEAFF
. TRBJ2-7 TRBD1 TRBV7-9 TGTGCCAGCAGCTTAGCGTCTGTAGGGGGCAGGGAGCAGTACTTC CASSLASVGGREQYF
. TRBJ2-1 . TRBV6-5 TGTGCCAGCAGTCAAACAGCCACCCCTCCCAATGAGCAGTTCTTC CASSQTATPPNEQFF
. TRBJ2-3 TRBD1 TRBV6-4 TGTGCCAGCAGTGCCCATGACAGGGGTGGTACGCAGTATTTT CASSAHDRGGTQYF
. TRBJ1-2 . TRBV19 TGTGCCAGTAGTATATCAGTTCAGTCCGGAGCTAACTATGGCTACACCTTC CASSISVQSGANYGYTF
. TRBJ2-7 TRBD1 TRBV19 TGTGCCAGTAGTATAGATGGTGAGGGGGCCAACGAGCAGTACTTC CASSIDGEGANEQYF
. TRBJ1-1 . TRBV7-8 TGTGCCAGCAGCTTTACAGGGACGAACACTGAAGCTTTCTTT CASSFTGTNTEAFF
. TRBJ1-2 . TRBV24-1 TGTGCCACCAGTGATCCTGGCCGGGATCACTATGGCTACACCTTC CATSDPGRDHYGYTF
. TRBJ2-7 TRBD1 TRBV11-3 TGTGCCAGCAGCTGGGGACAGGGGGCCTACGAGCAGTACTTC CASSWGQGAYEQYF
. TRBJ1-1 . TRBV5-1 TGCGCCAGCAGCTTGGCCAAACAGGGCTACACTGAAGCTTTCTTT CASSLAKQGYTEAFF
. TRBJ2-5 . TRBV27 TGTGCCAGCAGTCGCGGGTCCCCCGCCTCAAGGGAGACCCAGTACTTC CASSRGSPASRETQYF
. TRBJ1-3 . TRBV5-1 TGCGCCAGCAGCTTGGCGACAGCTGGAAACACCATATATTTT CASSLATAGNTIYF
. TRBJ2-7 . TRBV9 TGTGCCAGCAGCGCCGATCCGGGACAAACCTACGAGCAGTACTTC CASSADPGQTYEQYF